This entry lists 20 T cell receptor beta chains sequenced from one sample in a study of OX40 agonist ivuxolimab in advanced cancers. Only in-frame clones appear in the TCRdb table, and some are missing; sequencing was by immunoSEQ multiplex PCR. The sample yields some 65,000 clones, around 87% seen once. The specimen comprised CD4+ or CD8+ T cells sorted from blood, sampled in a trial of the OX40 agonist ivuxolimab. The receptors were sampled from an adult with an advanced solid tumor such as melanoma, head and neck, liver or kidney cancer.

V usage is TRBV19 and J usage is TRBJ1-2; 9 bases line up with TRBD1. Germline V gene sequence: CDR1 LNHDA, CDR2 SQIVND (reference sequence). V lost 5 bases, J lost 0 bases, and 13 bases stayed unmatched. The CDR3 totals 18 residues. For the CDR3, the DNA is TGTGCCAGTAGTGTGGACAGGGGACTAAAGCGATCTAACTATGGCTACACCTTC. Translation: CASSVDRGLKRSNYGYTF.

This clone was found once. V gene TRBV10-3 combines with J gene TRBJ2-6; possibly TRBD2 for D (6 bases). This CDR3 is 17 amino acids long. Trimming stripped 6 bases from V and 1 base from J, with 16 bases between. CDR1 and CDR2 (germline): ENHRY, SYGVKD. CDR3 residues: CAISPLPGGSGANVLTF. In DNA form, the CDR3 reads TGTGCCATCAGCCCCTTACCCGGAGGGTCTGGGGCCAACGTCCTGACTTTC.

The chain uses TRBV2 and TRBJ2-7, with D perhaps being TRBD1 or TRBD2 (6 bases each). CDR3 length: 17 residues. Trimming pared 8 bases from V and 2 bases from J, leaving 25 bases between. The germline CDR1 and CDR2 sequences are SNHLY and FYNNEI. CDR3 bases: TGTGCCAGCTCCATCCGAGGGGGGCCCAACGCACCCTACGAGCAGTACTTC. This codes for CASSIRGGPNAPYEQYF. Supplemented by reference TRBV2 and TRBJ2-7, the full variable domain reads EPEVTQTPSHQVTQMGQEVILRCVPISNHLYFYWYRQILGQKVEFLVSFYNNEISEKSEIFDDQFSVERPDGSNFTLKIRSTKLEDSAMYFCASSIRGGPNAPYEQYFGPGTRLTVT.

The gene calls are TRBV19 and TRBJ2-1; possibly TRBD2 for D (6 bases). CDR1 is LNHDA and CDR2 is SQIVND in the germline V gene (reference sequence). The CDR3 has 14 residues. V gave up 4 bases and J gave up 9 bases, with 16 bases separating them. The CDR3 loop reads CASSTRSLASEQFF. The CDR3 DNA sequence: TGTGCCAGTAGTACAAGAAGTCTAGCGAGTGAGCAGTTCTTC.

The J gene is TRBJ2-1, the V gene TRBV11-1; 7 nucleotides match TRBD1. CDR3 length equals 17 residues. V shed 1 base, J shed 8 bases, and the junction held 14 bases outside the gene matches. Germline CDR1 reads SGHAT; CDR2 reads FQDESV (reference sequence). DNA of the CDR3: TGTGCCAGCAGCTTAGATCGTACAGGGGCGGGTCGGGATGAGCAGTTCTTC. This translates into CASSLDRTGAGRDEQFF.

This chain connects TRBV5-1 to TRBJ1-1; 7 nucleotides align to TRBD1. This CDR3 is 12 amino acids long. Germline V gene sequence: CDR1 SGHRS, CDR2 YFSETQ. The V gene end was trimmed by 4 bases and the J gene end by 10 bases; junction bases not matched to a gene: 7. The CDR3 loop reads CASSTDRERAFF. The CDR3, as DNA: TGCGCCAGCAGCACCGACAGGGAGAGAGCTTTCTTT.

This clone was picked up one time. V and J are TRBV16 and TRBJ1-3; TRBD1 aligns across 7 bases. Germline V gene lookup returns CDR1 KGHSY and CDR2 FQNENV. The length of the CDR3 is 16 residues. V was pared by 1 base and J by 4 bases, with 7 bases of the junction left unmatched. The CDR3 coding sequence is TGTGCCAGCAGCCAATGGGAGAGACAGGGAGGAAACACCATATATTTT. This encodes CASSQWERQGGNTIYF.

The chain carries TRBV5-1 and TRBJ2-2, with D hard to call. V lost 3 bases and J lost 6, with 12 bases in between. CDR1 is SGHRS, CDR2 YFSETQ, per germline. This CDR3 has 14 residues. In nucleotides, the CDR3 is TGCGCCAGCAGCTACCCAAGAGAATCCGGGGAGCTGTTTTTT. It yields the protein CASSYPRESGELFF.

The CDR3 nucleotides are TGTGCCAGCAGCTCCTCCGGGGGGCTAGGTGGCTACACCTTC. Its protein is CASSSSGGLGGYTF. V and J are TRBV7-2 and TRBJ1-2; D possibly corresponds to TRBD1 (6 bases). With 4 bases removed from V and 7 bases from J, the gap between germline ends came to 16 bases. Germline-derived CDR1 and CDR2 are SGHTA and FQGNSA. The CDR3 runs 14 residues.

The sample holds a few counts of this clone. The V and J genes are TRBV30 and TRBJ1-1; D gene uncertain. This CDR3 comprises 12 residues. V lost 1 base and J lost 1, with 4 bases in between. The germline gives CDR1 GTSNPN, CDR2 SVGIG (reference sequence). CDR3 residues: CAWSDGNTEAFF. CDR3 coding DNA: TGTGCCTGGAGTGATGGGAACACTGAAGCTTTCTTT.

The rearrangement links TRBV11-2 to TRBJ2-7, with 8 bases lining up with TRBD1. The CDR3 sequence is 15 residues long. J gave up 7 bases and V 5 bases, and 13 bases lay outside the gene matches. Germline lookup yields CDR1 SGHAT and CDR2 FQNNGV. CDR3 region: CASSPWGTGSGEQYF. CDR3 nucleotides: TGTGCCAGCAGCCCGTGGGGGACAGGCTCTGGGGAGCAGTACTTC.

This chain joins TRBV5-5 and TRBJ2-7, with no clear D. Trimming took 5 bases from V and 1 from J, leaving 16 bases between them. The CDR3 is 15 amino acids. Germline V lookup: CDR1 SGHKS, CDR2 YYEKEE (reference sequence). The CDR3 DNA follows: TGTGCCAGCAGGGAAGCAGCGTCCAATTCCTACGAGCAGTACTTC. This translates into CASREAASNSYEQYF.

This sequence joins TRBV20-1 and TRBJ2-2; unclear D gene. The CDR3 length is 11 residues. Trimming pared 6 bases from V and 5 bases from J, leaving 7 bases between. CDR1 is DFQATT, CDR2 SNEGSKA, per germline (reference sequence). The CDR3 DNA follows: TGCAGTGCCGGAGAGACCGGGGAGCTGTTTTTT. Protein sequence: CSAGETGELFF.

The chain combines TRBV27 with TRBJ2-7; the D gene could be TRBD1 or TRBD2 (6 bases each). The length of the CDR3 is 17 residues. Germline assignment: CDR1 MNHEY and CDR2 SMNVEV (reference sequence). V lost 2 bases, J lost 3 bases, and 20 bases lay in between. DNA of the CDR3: TGTGCCAGCAGTTTAATTTCGGGGGCATATACCCTCTACGAGCAGTACTTC. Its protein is CASSLISGAYTLYEQYF.

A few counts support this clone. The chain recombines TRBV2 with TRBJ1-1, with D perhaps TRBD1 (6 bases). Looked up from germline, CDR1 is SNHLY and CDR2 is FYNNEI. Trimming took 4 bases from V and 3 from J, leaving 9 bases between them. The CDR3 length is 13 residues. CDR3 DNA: TGTGCCAGCAGTGCAGGGGACGACACTGAAGCTTTCTTT. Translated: CASSAGDDTEAFF.

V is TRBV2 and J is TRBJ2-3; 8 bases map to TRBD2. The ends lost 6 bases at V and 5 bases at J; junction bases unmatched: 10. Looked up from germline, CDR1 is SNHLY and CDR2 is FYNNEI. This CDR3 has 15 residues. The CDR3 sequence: CASRVRGGLGDTQYF. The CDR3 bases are TGTGCCAGCAGGGTCCGGGGGGGCCTTGGAGATACGCAGTATTTT.

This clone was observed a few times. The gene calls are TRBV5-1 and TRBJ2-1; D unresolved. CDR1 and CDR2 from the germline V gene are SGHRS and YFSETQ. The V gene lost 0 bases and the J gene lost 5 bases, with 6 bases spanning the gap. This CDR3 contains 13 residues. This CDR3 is CASSLGRNNEQFF. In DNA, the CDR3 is TGCGCCAGCAGCTTGGGACGGAACAATGAGCAGTTCTTC.

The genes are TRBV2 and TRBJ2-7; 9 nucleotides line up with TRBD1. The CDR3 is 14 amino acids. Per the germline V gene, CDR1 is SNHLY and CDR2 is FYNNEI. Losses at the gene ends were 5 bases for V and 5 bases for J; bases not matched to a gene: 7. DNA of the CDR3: TGTGCCAGCAGTTCCGGGACAGGGTGGGACGAGCAGTACTTC. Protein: CASSSGTGWDEQYF.

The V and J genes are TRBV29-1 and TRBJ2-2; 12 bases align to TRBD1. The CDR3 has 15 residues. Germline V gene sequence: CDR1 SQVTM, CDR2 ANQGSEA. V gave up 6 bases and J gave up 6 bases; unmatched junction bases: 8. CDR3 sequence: CSVTGTGGGAGELFF. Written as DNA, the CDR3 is TGCAGCGTGACCGGGACAGGGGGCGGGGCCGGGGAGCTGTTTTTT.

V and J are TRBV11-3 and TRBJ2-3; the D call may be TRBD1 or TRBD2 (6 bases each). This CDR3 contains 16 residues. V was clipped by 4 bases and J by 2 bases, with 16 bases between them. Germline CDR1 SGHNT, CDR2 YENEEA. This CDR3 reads CASSSGGGANTDTQYF. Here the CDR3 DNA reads TGTGCCAGCAGCTCCGGGGGCGGGGCAAACACAGATACGCAGTATTTT.